The source of this T cell receptor (beta chain) is a study of T cell repertoires in cytomegalovirus infection (dated 2019 in TCRdb). For the study in its entirety: Donor HLA type was relevant to the analysis, as public TCR beta signatures indicated carriage of CMV infection together with the matching HLA type.

The CDR3 goes from the cysteine to the phenylalanine over 14 residues. Of all the DNA, just the CDR3 is kept, 42 bases in frame from base 1. The germline V gene (reference sequence) specifies LNHNV as CDR1 and YYDKDF as CDR2. A distance of 10 bases separates the germline ends of V and J, which lose 5 bases and 2 bases respectively. The table lists this clonotype with a few counts. Its specific antigen is unknown. No per-base quality is available; no much larger clone lies one base away. Sequenced using an Illumina HiSeq 1500. TCRdb redid the processing of the public reads, applying fastp at Q25 and MiXCR, and retained in-frame beta chains. Rows are combined by CDR3 protein, so each entry shows the most common genes and DNA. The sample table records some 270,000 distinct CDR3 sequences; approximately 15% of these occur just once. Of the sample, around half is held by the ten largest clones. The study at large found these results: The ex vivo response was dominated by HLA-C-restricted CMV-specific TCR beta clonotypes, and the single most frequent clonotype in two of eight donors was supplied by these HLA-C-restricted clonotypes. Carriers of CMV infection plus the relevant HLA type were discriminated by the cumulative frequency of public TCR beta family members in the study cohort and in an independent roughly 400-donor cohort.

The specimen was CD8+ T cells from PBMCs. The V and J genes are TRBV15 and TRBJ2-1, and perhaps TRBD1 as D gene, on 6 matching bases. This receptor was identified in a human donor in good health (CMV status not recorded). Some clones in this sample may be carry-over from other donors' samples. The DNA sequence reads TGTGCCACCAGCTTACAGGGCCCCTACAATGAGCAGTTCTTC. This encodes CATSLQGPYNEQFF.